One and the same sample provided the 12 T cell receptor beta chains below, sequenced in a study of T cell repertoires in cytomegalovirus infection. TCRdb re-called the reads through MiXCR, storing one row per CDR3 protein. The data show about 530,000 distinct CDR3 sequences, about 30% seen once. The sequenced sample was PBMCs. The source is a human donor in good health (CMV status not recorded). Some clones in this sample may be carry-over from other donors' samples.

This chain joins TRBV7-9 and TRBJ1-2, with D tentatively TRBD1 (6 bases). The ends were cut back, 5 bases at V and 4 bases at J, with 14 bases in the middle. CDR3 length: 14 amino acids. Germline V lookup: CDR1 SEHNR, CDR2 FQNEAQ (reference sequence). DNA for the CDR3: TGTGCCAGCAGCGCAGCAGGGGCGGCCTATGGCTACACCTTC. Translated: CASSAAGAAYGYTF.

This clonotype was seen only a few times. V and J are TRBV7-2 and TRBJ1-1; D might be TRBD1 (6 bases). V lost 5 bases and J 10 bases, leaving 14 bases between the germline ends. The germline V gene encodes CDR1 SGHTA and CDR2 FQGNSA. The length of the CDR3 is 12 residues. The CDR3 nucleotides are TGTGCCAGCAGCCTCGACAGGAGGGTAGCTTTCTTT. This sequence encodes CASSLDRRVAFF.

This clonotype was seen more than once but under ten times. The CDR3 region is CASSVGWVSSTEAFF. In DNA, the CDR3 is TGCGCCAGCAGCGTGGGATGGGTGTCGAGCACTGAAGCTTTCTTT. The V gene is TRBV5-1, the J gene TRBJ1-1; D remains unclear. The CDR3 has 15 amino acids. From germline, CDR1 is SGHRS and CDR2 YFSETQ. Trimming took 4 bases from V and 4 from J, leaving 17 bases between them.

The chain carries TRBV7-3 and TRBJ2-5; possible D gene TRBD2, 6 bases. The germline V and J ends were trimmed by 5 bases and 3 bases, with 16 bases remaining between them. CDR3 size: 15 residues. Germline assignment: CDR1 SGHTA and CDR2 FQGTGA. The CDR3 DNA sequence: TGTGCCAGCAGCCCCACGGGCCGCGGGGAAGAGACCCAGTACTTC. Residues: CASSPTGRGEETQYF.

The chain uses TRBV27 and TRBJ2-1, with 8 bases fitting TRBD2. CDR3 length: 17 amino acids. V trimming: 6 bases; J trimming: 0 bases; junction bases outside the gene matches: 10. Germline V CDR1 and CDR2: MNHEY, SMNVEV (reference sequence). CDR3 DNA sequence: TGTGCCAGCAGGGGAGAATTAGGGACTAGCTCCTACAATGAGCAGTTCTTC. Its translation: CASRGELGTSSYNEQFF.

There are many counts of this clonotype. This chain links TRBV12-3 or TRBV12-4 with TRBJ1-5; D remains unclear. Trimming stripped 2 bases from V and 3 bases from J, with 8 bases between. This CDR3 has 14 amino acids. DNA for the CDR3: TGTGCCAGCAGTTTATGGCAGAACAATCAGCCCCAGCATTTT. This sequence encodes CASSLWQNNQPQHF.

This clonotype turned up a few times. The CDR3 bases are TGTGCCAGCAGCGGAACCCCGGGACAGGGAGCCTACAATGAGCAGTTCTTC. Protein product: CASSGTPGQGAYNEQFF. The rearrangement joins TRBV5-8 to TRBJ2-1; TRBD1 aligns across 9 bases. With V trimmed by 4 bases and J by 2 bases, 10 bases remained unmatched. Germline CDR1 reads SGHTS; CDR2 reads YDEGEE. The CDR3 totals 17 residues.

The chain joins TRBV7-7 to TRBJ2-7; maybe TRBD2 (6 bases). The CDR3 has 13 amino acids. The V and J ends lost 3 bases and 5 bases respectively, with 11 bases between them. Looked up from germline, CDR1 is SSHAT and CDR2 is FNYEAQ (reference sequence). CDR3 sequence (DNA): TGTGCCAGCAGCTTGGCGGGACTTCACGAGCAGTACTTC. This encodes CASSLAGLHEQYF. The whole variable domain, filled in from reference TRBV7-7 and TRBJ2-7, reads GAGVSQSPRYKVTKRGQDVTLRCDPISSHATLYWYQQALGQGPEFLTYFNYEAQPDKSGLPSDRFSAERPEGSISTLTIQRTEQRDSAMYRCASSLAGLHEQYFGPGTRLTVT.

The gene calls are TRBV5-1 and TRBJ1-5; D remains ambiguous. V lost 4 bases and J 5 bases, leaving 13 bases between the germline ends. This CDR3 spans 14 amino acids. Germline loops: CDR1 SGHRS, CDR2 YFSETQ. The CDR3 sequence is CASSDGVRHQPQHF. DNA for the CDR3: TGCGCCAGCAGCGACGGGGTGCGGCATCAGCCCCAGCATTTT.

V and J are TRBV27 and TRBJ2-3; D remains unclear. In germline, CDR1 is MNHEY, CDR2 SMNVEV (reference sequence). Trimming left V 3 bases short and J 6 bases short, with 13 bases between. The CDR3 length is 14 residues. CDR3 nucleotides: TGTGCCAGCAGTTTGCCCCTACTTGGGGATACGCAGTATTTT. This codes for CASSLPLLGDTQYF.

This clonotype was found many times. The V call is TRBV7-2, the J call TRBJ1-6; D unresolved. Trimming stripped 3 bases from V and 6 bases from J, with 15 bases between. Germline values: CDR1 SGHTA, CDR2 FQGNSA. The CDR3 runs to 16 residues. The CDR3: CASSLAPGLGNSPLHF. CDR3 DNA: TGTGCCAGCAGCTTGGCTCCGGGATTGGGTAATTCACCCCTCCACTTT.

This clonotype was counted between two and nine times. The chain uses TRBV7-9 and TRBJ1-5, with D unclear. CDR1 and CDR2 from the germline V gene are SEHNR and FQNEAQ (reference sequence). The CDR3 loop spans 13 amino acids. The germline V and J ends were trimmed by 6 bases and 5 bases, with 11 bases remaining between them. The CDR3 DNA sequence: TGTGCCAGCAGATCCGTGGAAGATCAGCCCCAGCATTTT. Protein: CASRSVEDQPQHF.